The rows below give T cell receptor beta chains drawn from one sample of a study of blood T cell repertoires in COVID-19. Profiling relied on immunoSEQ multiplex PCR, and the TCRdb table lists in-frame clones only, not all of them. The data show over 250,000 clones, with about 88% seen just once and roughly 2.6% held by the top ten. The source material was PBMCs or T cells enriched from blood (not recorded which). The receptors here all came from a man aged 55 to 69 who had recovered from COVID-19. Both conserved end residues are part of each CDR3. The D gene is left open where the match is weak. Only some rows state a clone size, as once, few, many or a class for expanded clones.

J | size | D | V | DNA | CDR3
TRBJ2-1 | NA | TRBD2 | TRBV10-1 | TGCGCCAGCAGTGAAAAAGCGGGAGGGCTTAACATCAATGAGCAGTTCTTC | CASSEKAGGLNINEQFF
TRBJ2-6 | NA | TRBD1 | TRBV5-1 | TGCGCCAGCAGCTCGGGACAGCCGAACTCTGGGGCCAACGTCCTGACTTTC | CASSSGQPNSGANVLTF
TRBJ2-2 | NA | NA | TRBV7-8 | TGTGCCAGCAGCTTAGTGGCTAGTAACACCGGGGAGCTGTTTTTT | CASSLVASNTGELFF
TRBJ2-5 | NA | TRBD2 | TRBV7-9 | TGTGCCAGCAGCTTAGACCCGCCCGGGGGGAGCGCGTACCAAGAGACCCAGTACTTC | CASSLDPPGGSAYQETQYF
TRBJ2-3 | NA | NA | TRBV7-8 | TGTGCCAGCAGCTTAGCCTCAGATACAGATACGCAGTATTTT | CASSLASDTDTQYF
TRBJ1-6 | NA | NA | TRBV15 | TGTGCCACCAGCAGATACAGGGACCGGGGTTCACCCCTCCACTTT | CATSRYRDRGSPLHF
TRBJ1-2 | NA | TRBD1 | TRBV7-9 | TGTGCCAGCAGCCACGGACAGGGCGGTGGCTACACCTTC | CASSHGQGGGYTF
TRBJ2-3 | NA | NA | TRBV12-3/TRBV12-4 | TGTGCCAACCGGGGGGCAGGCACAGATACGCAGTATTTT | CANRGAGTDTQYF
TRBJ2-5 | NA | NA | TRBV2 | TGTGCCAGCATGGAGGGGTCCCAAGAGACCCAGTACTTC | CASMEGSQETQYF
TRBJ2-7 | once | NA | TRBV19 | TGTGCCAGTAGTATCCCCAGATCCTACGAGCAGTACTTC | CASSIPRSYEQYF
TRBJ2-1 | NA | NA | TRBV5-4 | TGTGCCAGCAGCGTCGACATGGCCTACAATGAGCAGTTCTTC | CASSVDMAYNEQFF
TRBJ2-1 | NA | TRBD2 | TRBV4-1 | TGCGCCAGCAGCCTGCTAGCGGGATCCTACAATGAGCAGTTCTTC | CASSLLAGSYNEQFF
TRBJ1-1 | once | NA | TRBV29-1 | TGCAGCGTTTTAGAGGGGGGGGCCGGTACTGAAGCTTTCTTT | CSVLEGGAGTEAFF
TRBJ2-1 | NA | TRBD2 | TRBV11-3 | TGTGCCAGCAGCGCCTTCCAGCGGGAGTGGAATGAGCAGTTCTTC | CASSAFQREWNEQFF
TRBJ2-3 | NA | TRBD2 | TRBV4-3 | TGCGCCAGCAGGGCTAGCGGGGGGCTCACAGATACGCAGTATTTT | CASRASGGLTDTQYF
TRBJ2-7 | few | NA | TRBV18 | TGTGCCAGCTCACCCGACACCTACGAGCAGTACTTC | CASSPDTYEQYF
TRBJ2-6 | NA | NA | TRBV2 | TGTGCCAGCAGTGCCGGACACAGCTCTGGGGCCAACGTCCTGACTTTC | CASSAGHSSGANVLTF
TRBJ2-2 | NA | NA | TRBV19 | TGTGCCAGTAGTAACCCCGGGACATATATCACCGGGGAGCTGTTTTTT | CASSNPGTYITGELFF
TRBJ2-5 | NA | NA | TRBV6-5 | TGTGCCAGCAGGCGGAGAATGACCCAGTACTTC | CASRRRMTQYF
TRBJ1-1 | once | NA | TRBV6-2/TRBV6-3 | TGTGCCAGCAGTAAAGCACCCCACTTCAGCGGGGACACTGAAGCTTTCTTT | CASSKAPHFSGDTEAFF
TRBJ1-3 | NA | NA | TRBV5-1 | TGCGCCAGCAGCCCGCAGTCTGGAAACACCATATATTTT | CASSPQSGNTIYF
TRBJ2-3 | NA | TRBD2 | TRBV3-1/TRBV3-2 | TGTGCCAGCAGCCAGTCTAGCGGGCCGAGGGATACGCAGTATTTT | CASSQSSGPRDTQYF
TRBJ2-2 | once | TRBD2 | TRBV11-3 | TGTGCCAGCAGCGGCGGGTCACTAGCGGGAGGGAACACCGGGGAGCTGTTTTTT | CASSGGSLAGGNTGELFF
TRBJ1-4 | NA | TRBD1 | TRBV27 | TGTGCCAGCAGTTTCGGGAGGGGGCGCGATGAAAAACTGTTTTTT | CASSFGRGRDEKLFF
TRBJ1-1 | NA | TRBD1 | TRBV7-2 | TGTGCCAGCAGCTATATTCCGACAGGGGCAGGGGACACTGAAGCTTTCTTT | CASSYIPTGAGDTEAFF
TRBJ2-7 | few | TRBD2 | TRBV2 | TGTGCCAGCAGTTGGTTAGCGGGAGTTAACTACGAGCAGTACTTC | CASSWLAGVNYEQYF
TRBJ2-7 | NA | NA | TRBV3-1/TRBV3-2 | TGTGCCAGCAGCATAAACTACGAGCAGTACTTC | CASSINYEQYF
TRBJ2-1 | NA | TRBD1 | TRBV7-3 | TGTGCCAGCAGCTACCTAGACAGGGGGCCGTACAATGAGCAGTTCTTC | CASSYLDRGPYNEQFF
TRBJ2-5 | NA | TRBD2 | TRBV5-4 | TGTGCCAGCAGCAGAGGCTCCGGGACTAGCGGTCGAGAGACCCAGTACTTC | CASSRGSGTSGRETQYF
TRBJ2-1 | NA | NA | TRBV7-2 | TGTGCCAGCAGCTTAGTATTCCTTAGCTCCTACAATGAGCAGTTCTTC | CASSLVFLSSYNEQFF
TRBJ2-1 | NA | TRBD1 | TRBV7-3 | TGTGCCAGCAGCCCTAAACAGGGGGCAAACAATGAGCAGTTCTTC | CASSPKQGANNEQFF
TRBJ2-5 | few | NA | TRBV4-1 | TGCGCCAGCAGCCAACCGGGACTGCAAGAGACCCAGTACTTC | CASSQPGLQETQYF
TRBJ2-7 | NA | TRBD1 | TRBV7-9 | TGTGCCAGCAGCTTAGGTGCAGGGGGCTCGTTCGAGCAGTACTTC | CASSLGAGGSFEQYF
TRBJ1-5 | NA | NA | TRBV2 | TGTGCCAGCAGCCAAGGGACGACTAGGGGCCAGCCCCAGCATTTT | CASSQGTTRGQPQHF
TRBJ1-2 | NA | NA | TRBV5-4 | TGTGCCAGCAGCCCAGGCCCCTATGGCTACACCTTC | CASSPGPYGYTF
TRBJ1-6 | NA | NA | TRBV25-1 | TGTGCCAGCAGTGAATCCCCCCCCGGCAGACTGTATTCACCCCTCCACTTT | CASSESPPGRLYSPLHF
TRBJ2-7 | NA | TRBD2 | TRBV10-1 | TGCGCCAGCAGTGAAGGGCGCGGGAGGAGCTACGAGCAGTACTTC | CASSEGRGRSYEQYF
TRBJ1-1 | NA | NA | TRBV12-3/TRBV12-4 | TGTGCCAGCAGTCCCGGGGGAGAAGGGGCTTTCTTT | CASSPGGEGAFF
TRBJ1-5 | NA | NA | TRBV19 | TGTGCCAGTAGTCAACGGGATAGCAATCAGCCCCAGCATTTT | CASSQRDSNQPQHF
TRBJ1-1 | few | NA | TRBV24-1 | TGTGCCACCAGGGCCCCAGGGAACACTGAAGCTTTCTTT | CATRAPGNTEAFF
TRBJ2-7 | NA | TRBD1 | TRBV3-1/TRBV3-2 | TGTGCCAGCAGCTCCCGACAGGGTGTCGACGAGCAGTACTTC | CASSSRQGVDEQYF
TRBJ1-2 | once | NA | TRBV3-1/TRBV3-2 | TGTGCCAGCAGCCAAGGCGATAACTATGGCTACACCTTC | CASSQGDNYGYTF
TRBJ2-7 | NA | TRBD2 | TRBV6-2/TRBV6-3 | TGTGCCAGCAGTTACCCGGGGGGCGAGCAGTACTTC | CASSYPGGEQYF
TRBJ1-2 | NA | NA | TRBV6-5 | TGTGCCAGCAGACGGGGAGGCGATGGCTACACCTTC | CASRRGGDGYTF
TRBJ2-5 | NA | TRBD1 | TRBV6-5 | TGTGCCAGCAGTTCAACCGGGACAGCCCAAGAGACCCAGTACTTC | CASSSTGTAQETQYF
TRBJ1-1 | NA | NA | TRBV19 | TGTGCCAGTAGTATTTCTTGGGGAGTGAACACTGAAGCTTTCTTT | CASSISWGVNTEAFF
TRBJ2-3 | NA | TRBD2 | TRBV6-1 | TGTGCCAGCAGTGAAGCAGGGACTAGGTTTGGTCCAGATACGCAGTATTTT | CASSEAGTRFGPDTQYF
TRBJ1-2 | NA | NA | TRBV12-3/TRBV12-4 | TGTGCCAGCAGTTTCGTAGTGAGGGATGGCTACACCTTC | CASSFVVRDGYTF
TRBJ2-3 | NA | NA | TRBV9 | TGTGCCAGCAGCGTAGCCGGGATCGGCACAGATACGCAGTATTTT | CASSVAGIGTDTQYF
TRBJ2-7 | NA | NA | TRBV6-2/TRBV6-3 | TGTGCCAGCAGTTACGGACAGTCCTACGAGCAGTACTTC | CASSYGQSYEQYF
TRBJ2-2 | NA | NA | TRBV19 | TGTGCCAGTACCTCCACCGGGACACCTACGAACACCGGGGAGCTGTTTTTT | CASTSTGTPTNTGELFF
TRBJ2-7 | once | NA | TRBV5-1 | TGCGCCAGCAGCTTGACCCAGGGTATCTACTACGAGCAGTACTTC | CASSLTQGIYYEQYF
TRBJ2-7 | few | NA | TRBV7-9 | TGTGCCAGCAGCTCCCAGTACGAGCAGTACTTC | CASSSQYEQYF
TRBJ2-1 | NA | NA | TRBV3-1/TRBV3-2 | TGTGCCAGCAGCCACCCACTGTACAATGAGCAGTTCTTC | CASSHPLYNEQFF
TRBJ2-3 | NA | NA | TRBV7-2 | TGTGCCAGCAGCCCAGGATGGTCTAGCACAGATACGCAGTATTTT | CASSPGWSSTDTQYF
TRBJ1-1 | NA | NA | TRBV11-2 | TGTGCCAGCAGCCCAAGGGCGGGGCCGGTCACTGAAGCTTTCTTT | CASSPRAGPVTEAFF